Described below is a single T cell receptor (beta chain) sequence and its context. Its target is not known. The libraries were made with immunoSEQ version 4 in survey mode. The protocol was immunoSEQ multiplex PCR, while the TCRdb copy is restricted to in-frame clones and leaves out a portion. The sample shows about 40,000 clones, around three quarters of them seen only once. Overlapping HIV-1 Gag 15-mer peptides at around 0.91 ug per peptide per mL were used. CD40L/CD69 double-negative CD45RO-high memory CD4+ T cells were collected. Before stimulation, PBMCs underwent CD8+ T cell depletion. The source of the sample is a study of persistence of HIV-infected CD4 T cells. Study results and caveats: CMV- and Gag-responding cells had lower TCRbeta richness than CD3/CD28-responding cells. Rare CMV-responding cells carrying HIV-1 proviruses were not analyzed separately for TCR.

V lost 6 bases to trimming and J lost 2 bases; unmatched junction nucleotides: 7. CDR3 length equals 14 residues. This sequence was found in an adult man with HIV who was CMV-seropositive. The specimen comprised CD4+ T cells sorted from PBMCs after roughly 18-hour stimulation, sampled from a patient who received antiretroviral therapy. J is TRBJ2-7 and V is TRBV23-1; TRBD1 matches at 7 bases. Being an ORF, TRBV23-1 has a function that is uncertain. The chain's CDR3 is CASRDRVGPYEQYF. CDR3 DNA: TGCGCCAGCAGAGACAGGGTGGGTCCCTACGAGCAGTACTTC.